This T cell receptor (beta chain) was captured in a study of blood T cell repertoires in COVID-19. This CDR3 spans 15 amino acids. Per the germline V gene, CDR1 is SGHDN and CDR2 is FVKESK. Trimming stripped 2 bases from V and 6 bases from J, with 16 bases between. Per the study methods: Using reference gene primer amplification, nucleated cell counts were estimated. Only in-frame clones appear in the TCRdb table, and some are missing; sequencing was by immunoSEQ multiplex PCR. V and J calls and clone size are as listed in that table; D and trimming were resolved from the DNA. This table has some 260,000 clones, 70% to 90% appearing once.

The chain couples TRBV14 to TRBJ1-2; maybe TRBD1 (5 bases). This TCR derives from a man aged 18 to 30 with active or convalescent COVID-19. Input material: peripheral blood. The CDR3 nucleotides read TGTGCCAGCAGCCAAAGGAGGGGCGATCTGAATGGCTACACCTTC. Translation: CASSQRRGDLNGYTF. Complete variable domain (other parts from reference TRBV14 and TRBJ1-2): EAGVTQFPSHSVIEKGQTVTLRCDPISGHDNLYWYRRVMGKEIKFLLHFVKESKQDESGMPNNRFLAERTGGTYSTLKVQPAELEDSGVYFCASSQRRGDLNGYTFGSGTRLTVV.